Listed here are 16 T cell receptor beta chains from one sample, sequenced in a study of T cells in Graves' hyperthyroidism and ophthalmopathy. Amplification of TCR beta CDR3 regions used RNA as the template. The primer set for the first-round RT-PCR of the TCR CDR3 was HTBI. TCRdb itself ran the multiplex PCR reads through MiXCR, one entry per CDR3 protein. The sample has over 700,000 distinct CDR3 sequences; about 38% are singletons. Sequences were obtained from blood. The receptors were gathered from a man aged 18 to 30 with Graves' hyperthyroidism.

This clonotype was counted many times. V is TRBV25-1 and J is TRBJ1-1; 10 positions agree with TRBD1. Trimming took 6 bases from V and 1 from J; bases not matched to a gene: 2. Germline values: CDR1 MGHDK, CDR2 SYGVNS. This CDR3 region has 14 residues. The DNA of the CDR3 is TGTGCCAGCAGGGGGGACAGGGGGAACACTGAAGCTTTCTTT. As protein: CASRGDRGNTEAFF.

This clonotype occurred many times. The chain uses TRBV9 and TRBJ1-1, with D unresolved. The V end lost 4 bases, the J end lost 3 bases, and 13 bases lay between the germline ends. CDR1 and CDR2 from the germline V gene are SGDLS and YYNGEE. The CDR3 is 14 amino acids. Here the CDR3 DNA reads TGTGCCAGCAGCCCCAGAGGGAGGGACACTGAAGCTTTCTTT. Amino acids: CASSPRGRDTEAFF.

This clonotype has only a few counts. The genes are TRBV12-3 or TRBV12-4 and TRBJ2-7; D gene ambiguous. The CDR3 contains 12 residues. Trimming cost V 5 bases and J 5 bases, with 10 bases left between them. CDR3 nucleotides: TGTGCCAGCAGTCCGGGTCTTAACGAGCAGTACTTC. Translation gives CASSPGLNEQYF.

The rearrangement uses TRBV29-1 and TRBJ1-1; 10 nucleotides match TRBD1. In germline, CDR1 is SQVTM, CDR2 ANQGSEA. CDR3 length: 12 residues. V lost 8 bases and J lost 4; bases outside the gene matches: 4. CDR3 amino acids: CSPRTGGTEAFF. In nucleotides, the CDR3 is TGCAGCCCAAGGACAGGGGGCACTGAAGCTTTCTTT. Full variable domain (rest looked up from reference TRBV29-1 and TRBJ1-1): SAVISQKPSRDICQRGTSLTIQCQVDSQVTMMFWYRQQPGQSLTLIATANQGSEATYESGFVIDKFPISRPNLTFSTLTVSNMSPEDSSIYLCSPRTGGTEAFFGQGTRLTVV.

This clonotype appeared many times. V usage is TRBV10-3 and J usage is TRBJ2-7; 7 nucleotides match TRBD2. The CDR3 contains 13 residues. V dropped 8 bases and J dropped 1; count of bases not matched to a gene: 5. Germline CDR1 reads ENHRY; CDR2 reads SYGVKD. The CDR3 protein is CAISKRGSYEQYF. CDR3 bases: TGTGCCATCTCGAAGCGGGGTTCCTACGAGCAGTACTTC.

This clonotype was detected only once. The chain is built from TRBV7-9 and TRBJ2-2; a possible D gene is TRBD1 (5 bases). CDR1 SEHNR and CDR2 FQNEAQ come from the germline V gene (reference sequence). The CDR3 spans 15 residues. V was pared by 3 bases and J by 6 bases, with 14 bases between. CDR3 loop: CASSLRQGPAGELFF. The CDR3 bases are TGTGCCAGCAGCTTGAGGCAGGGTCCCGCCGGGGAGCTGTTTTTT.

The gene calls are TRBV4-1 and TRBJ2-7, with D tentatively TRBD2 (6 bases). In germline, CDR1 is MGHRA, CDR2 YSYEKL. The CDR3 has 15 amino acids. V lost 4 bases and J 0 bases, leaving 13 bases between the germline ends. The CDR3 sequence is CASSRGDDSSYEQYF. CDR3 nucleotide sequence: TGCGCCAGCAGCCGGGGGGACGACTCCTCCTACGAGCAGTACTTC.

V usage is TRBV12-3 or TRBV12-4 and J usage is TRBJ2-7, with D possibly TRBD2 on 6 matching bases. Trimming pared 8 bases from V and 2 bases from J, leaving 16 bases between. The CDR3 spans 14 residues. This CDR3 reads CASGFAGTAYEQYF. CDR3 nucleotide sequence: TGTGCCAGCGGCTTTGCGGGAACCGCCTACGAGCAGTACTTC.

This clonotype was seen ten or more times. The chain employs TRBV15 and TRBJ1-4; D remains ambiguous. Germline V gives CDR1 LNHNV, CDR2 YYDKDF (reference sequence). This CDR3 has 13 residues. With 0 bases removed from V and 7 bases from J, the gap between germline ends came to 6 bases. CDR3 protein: CATSRDLGEKLFF. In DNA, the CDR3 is TGTGCCACCAGCAGAGATCTCGGTGAAAAACTGTTTTTT.

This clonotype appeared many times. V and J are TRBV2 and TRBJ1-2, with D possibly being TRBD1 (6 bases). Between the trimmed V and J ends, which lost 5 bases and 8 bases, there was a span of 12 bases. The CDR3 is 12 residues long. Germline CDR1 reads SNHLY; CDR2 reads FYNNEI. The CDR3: CASSLTGPGYTF. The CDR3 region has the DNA TGTGCCAGCAGTCTGACAGGTCCCGGCTACACCTTC.

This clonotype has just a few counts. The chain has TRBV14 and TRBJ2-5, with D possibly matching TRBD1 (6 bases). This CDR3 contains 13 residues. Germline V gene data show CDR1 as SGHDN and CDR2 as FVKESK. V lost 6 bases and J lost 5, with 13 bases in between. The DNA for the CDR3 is TGTGCCAGCAGAAAACAGGGATTTGAGACCCAGTACTTC. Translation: CASRKQGFETQYF. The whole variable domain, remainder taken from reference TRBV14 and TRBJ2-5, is EAGVTQFPSHSVIEKGQTVTLRCDPISGHDNLYWYRRVMGKEIKFLLHFVKESKQDESGMPNNRFLAERTGGTYSTLKVQPAELEDSGVYFCASRKQGFETQYFGPGTRLLVL.

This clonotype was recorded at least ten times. The CDR3 loop reads CASSHGTVYNSPLHF. CDR3 nucleotides: TGTGCCAGCAGCCACGGGACAGTTTATAATTCACCCCTCCACTTT. This chain joins TRBV7-9 and TRBJ1-6, with 7 positions matching TRBD1. Per germline, CDR1 SEHNR and CDR2 FQNEAQ (reference sequence). The V gene end was trimmed by 5 bases and the J gene end by 4 bases; junction bases not matched to a gene: 5. The CDR3 length is 15 residues.

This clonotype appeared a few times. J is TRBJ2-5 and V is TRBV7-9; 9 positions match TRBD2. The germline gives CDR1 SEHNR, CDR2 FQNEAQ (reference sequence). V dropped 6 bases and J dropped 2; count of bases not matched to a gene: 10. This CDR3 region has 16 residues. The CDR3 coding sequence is TGTGCCAGCAGTTACTCCGTGAGCGGGGGGCAAGAGACCCAGTACTTC. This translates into CASSYSVSGGQETQYF.

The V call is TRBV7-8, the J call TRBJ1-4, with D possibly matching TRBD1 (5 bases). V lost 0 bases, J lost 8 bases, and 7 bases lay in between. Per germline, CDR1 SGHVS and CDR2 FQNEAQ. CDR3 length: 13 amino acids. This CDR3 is CASSLAGPEKLFF. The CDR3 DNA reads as TGTGCCAGCAGCTTAGCGGGACCGGAAAAACTGTTTTTT.

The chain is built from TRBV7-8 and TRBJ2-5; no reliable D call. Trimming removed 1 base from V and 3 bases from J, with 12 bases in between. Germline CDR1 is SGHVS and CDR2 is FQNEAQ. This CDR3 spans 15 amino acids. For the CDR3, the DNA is TGTGCCAGCAGCTTAGGGGTTTTTAGAGAAGAGACCCAGTACTTC. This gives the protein CASSLGVFREETQYF.

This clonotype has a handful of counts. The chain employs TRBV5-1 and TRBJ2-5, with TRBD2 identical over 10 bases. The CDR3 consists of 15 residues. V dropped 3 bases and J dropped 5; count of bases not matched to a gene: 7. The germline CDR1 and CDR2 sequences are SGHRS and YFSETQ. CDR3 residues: CASSYVSGRTETQYF. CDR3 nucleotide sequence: TGCGCCAGCAGCTACGTTAGCGGGAGGACGGAGACCCAGTACTTC.